This TCR beta chain was identified in a study of T cells in Graves' hyperthyroidism and ophthalmopathy. Study results and caveats: Among clonotypes expanded in thyroid above 0.001, most were also found in blood. Patients with ophthalmopathy were separated from those with stable hyperthyroidism by a 13 V-J model.

This clonotype was picked up many times. Its matching antigen is unknown. TCR beta CDR3 regions were amplified from RNA. In the first-round RT-PCR of the TCR CDR3, the HTBI primer set was used. One entry per CDR3 protein results from TCRdb running MiXCR on the multiplex PCR reads. Here the sample spans around 610,000 distinct CDR3 sequences, under 15% being singletons. At least 3 on the Clinical Activity Score was recorded for ophthalmopathy patients, who also had NOSPECS grade at least 4 and duration under 3 months. The CDR3 contains 15 residues. J lost 5 bases, V lost 3 bases, and 6 bases had no gene match. The germline gives CDR1 LGHNA, CDR2 YSLEER.

The sample was blood. J is TRBJ2-7 and V is TRBV4-3; 11 positions match TRBD1. This receptor was identified in a woman in her thirties or forties with Graves' ophthalmopathy. The CDR3: CASSHRPGQGDEQYF. CDR3 sequence (DNA): TGCGCCAGCAGCCACCGACCGGGACAGGGGGACGAGCAGTACTTC.